This T cell receptor (beta chain) was documented in a study of OX40 agonist ivuxolimab in advanced cancers. Study results and limitations: Clones of CD4+ and CD8+ blood T cells grew by week 6 at doses of 0.1 to 3.0 mg/kg. Individuals who were partial responders at 0.1-3.0 mg/kg had clonal expansion that ranked among the lowest. The work left the antigen specificity of expanded peripheral T cells undetermined.

Germline V gene lookup returns CDR1 LNHDA and CDR2 SQIVND (reference sequence). This CDR3 region has 15 residues. The V gene lost 4 bases and the J gene lost 8 bases, with 17 bases spanning the gap. This clone was found many times. What it binds is not known. This table comes from immunoSEQ multiplex PCR, and its TCRdb copy is limited to in-frame clones, with some not included. The sample records about 74,000 clones, roughly 82% being singletons. Sample: CD4+ or CD8+ T cells sorted from blood, taken in a trial of the OX40 agonist ivuxolimab. The clonotype originates from an adult with an advanced solid tumor such as melanoma, head and neck, liver or kidney cancer. V is TRBV19 and J is TRBJ1-4; possibly TRBD1 for D (5 bases). CDR3 DNA: TGTGCCAGTAGTACCCCCTGGCAGGGACGGGAAAAACTGTTTTTT. Its translation: CASSTPWQGREKLFF.